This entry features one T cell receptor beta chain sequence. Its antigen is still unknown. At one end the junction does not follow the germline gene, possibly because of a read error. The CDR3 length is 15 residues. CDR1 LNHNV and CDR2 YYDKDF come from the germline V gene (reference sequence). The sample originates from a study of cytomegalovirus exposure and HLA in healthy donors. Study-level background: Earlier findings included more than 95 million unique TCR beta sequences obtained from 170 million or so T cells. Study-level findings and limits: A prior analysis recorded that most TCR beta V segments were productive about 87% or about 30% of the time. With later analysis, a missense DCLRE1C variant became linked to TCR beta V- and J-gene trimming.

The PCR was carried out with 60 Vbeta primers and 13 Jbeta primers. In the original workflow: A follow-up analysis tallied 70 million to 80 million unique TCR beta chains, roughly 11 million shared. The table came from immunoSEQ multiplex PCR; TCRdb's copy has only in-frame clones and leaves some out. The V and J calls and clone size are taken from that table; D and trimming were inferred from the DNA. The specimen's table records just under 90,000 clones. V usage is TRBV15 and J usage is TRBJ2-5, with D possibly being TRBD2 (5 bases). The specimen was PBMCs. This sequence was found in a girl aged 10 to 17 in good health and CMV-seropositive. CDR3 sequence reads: CATSSYVSGQENQYF. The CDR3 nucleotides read TGTGCCACCAGCAGTTATGTGAGCGGCCAAGAGAACCAGTACTTC.